This T cell receptor (beta chain) derives from a study of molecular identifiers for immune sequencing clone quantification. V lost 5 bases to trimming and J lost 4 bases, with 15 bases between them. The germline V gene encodes CDR1 MDHEN and CDR2 SYDVKM. This CDR3 region has 14 residues. TCRdb recomputed calls from the PCR reads with MiXCR, one row per CDR3 protein. Of fewer than 25,000 distinct CDR3 sequences listed, 20% to 25% are singletons. The source is a human donor in good health. Some libraries in this study had Jurkat cell RNA spiked in. The rearrangement uses TRBV28 and TRBJ2-7; weak D call: TRBD1 (6 bases). The specimen was naive CD8+ T cells from blood, with Jurkat cell RNA spiked in. Subset noted: FACS-sorted CD8+CD4-CCR7+CD45RA+ naive T cells. The CDR3 sequence: CASSRPPGQYEQYF. CDR3 nucleotide sequence: TGTGCCAGCAGTCGCCCCCCAGGACAGTACGAGCAGTACTTC. Combining the CDR3 with reference TRBV28 and TRBJ2-7 gives the whole variable domain DVKVTQSSRYLVKRTGEKVFLECVQDMDHENMFWYRQDPGLGLRLIYFSYDVKMKEKGDIPEGYSVSREKKERFSLILESASTNQTSMYLCASSRPPGQYEQYFGPGTRLTVT.